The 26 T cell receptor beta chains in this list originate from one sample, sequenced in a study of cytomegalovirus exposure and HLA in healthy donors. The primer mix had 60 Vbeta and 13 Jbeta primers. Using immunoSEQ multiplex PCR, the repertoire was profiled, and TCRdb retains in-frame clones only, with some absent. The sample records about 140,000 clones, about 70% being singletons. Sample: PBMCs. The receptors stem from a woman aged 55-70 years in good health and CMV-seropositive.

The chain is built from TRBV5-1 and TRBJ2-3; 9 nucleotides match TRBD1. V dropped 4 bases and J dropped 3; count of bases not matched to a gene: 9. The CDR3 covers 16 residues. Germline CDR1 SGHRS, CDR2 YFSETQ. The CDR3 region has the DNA TGCGCCAGCAGCCCGCTCGGACAGGGGATAACAGATACGCAGTATTTT. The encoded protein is CASSPLGQGITDTQYF.

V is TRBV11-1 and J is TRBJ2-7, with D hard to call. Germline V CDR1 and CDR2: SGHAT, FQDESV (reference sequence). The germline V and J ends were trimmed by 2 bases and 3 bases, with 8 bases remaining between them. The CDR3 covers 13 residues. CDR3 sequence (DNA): TGTGCCAGCAGCTTAAGCATCAACTACGAGCAGTACTTC. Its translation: CASSLSINYEQYF.

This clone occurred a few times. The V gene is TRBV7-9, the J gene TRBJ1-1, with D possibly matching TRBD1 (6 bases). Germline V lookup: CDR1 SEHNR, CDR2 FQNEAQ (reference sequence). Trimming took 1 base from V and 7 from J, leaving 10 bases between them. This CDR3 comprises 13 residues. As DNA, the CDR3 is TGTGCCAGCAGCTTAGTGGGGGCCTATGAAGCTTTCTTT. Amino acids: CASSLVGAYEAFF.

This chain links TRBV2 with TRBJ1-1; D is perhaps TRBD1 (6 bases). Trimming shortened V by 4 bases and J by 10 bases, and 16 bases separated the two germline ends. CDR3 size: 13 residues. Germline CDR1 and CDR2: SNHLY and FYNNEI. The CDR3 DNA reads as TGTGCCAGCAGTGGGGGTGCAGGGGTGGGAGCTTTCTTT. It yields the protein CASSGGAGVGAFF.

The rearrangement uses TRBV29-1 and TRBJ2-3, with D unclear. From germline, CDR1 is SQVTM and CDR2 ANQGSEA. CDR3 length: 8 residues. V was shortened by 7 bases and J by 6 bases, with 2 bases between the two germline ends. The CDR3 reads CSADTQYF. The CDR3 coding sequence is TGCAGCGCTGATACGCAGTATTTT.

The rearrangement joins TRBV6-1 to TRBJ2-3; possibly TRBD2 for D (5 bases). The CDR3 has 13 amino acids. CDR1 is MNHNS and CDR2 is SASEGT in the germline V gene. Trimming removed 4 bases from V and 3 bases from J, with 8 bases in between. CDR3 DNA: TGTGCCAGCAGTGCCCGGGGAACAGATACGCAGTATTTT. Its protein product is CASSARGTDTQYF.

The chain's CDR3 is CASTRTSGSNEQFF. DNA of the CDR3: TGCGCCAGCACCCGGACTAGCGGGAGTAATGAGCAGTTCTTC. The V call is TRBV5-1, the J call TRBJ2-1, with 13 bases identical to TRBD2. Germline CDR1 SGHRS, CDR2 YFSETQ. Germline trimming cut 6 bases from V and 7 bases from J; bases unmatched to any gene: 4. The CDR3 contains 14 residues.

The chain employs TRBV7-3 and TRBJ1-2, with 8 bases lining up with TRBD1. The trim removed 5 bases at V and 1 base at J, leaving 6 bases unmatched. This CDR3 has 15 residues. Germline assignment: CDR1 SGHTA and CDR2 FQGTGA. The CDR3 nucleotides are TGTGCCAGCAGCCCCGCAGGGGGCGGTAACTATGGCTACACCTTC. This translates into CASSPAGGGNYGYTF.

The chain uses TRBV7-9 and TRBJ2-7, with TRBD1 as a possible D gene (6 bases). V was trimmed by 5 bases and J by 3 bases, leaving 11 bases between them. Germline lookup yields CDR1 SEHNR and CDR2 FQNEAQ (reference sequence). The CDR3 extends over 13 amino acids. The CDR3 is CASSTGTFYEQYF. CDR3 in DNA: TGTGCCAGCAGCACCGGGACATTCTACGAGCAGTACTTC. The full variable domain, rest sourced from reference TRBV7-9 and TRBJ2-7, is DTGVSQNPRHKITKRGQNVTFRCDPISEHNRLYWYRQTLGQGPEFLTYFQNEAQLEKSRLLSDRFSAERPKGSFSTLEIQRTEQGDSAMYLCASSTGTFYEQYFGPGTRLTVT.

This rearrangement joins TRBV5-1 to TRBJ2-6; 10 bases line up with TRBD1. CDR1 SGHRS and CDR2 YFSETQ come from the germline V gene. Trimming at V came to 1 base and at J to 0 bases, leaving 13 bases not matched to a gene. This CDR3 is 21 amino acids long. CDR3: CASSLSSPGTGVISGANVLTF. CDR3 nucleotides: TGCGCCAGCAGCTTGTCCTCGCCCGGGACAGGGGTAATCTCTGGGGCCAACGTCCTGACTTTC. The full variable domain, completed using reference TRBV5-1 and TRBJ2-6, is KAGVTQTPRYLIKTRGQQVTLSCSPISGHRSVSWYQQTPGQGLQFLFEYFSETQRNKGNFPGRFSGRQFSNSRSEMNVSTLELGDSALYLCASSLSSPGTGVISGANVLTFGAGSRLTVL.

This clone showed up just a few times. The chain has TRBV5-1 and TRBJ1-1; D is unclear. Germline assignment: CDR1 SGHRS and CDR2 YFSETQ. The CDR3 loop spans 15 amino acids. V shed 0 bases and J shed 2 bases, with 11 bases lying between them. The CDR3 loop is CASSLAAGINTEAFF. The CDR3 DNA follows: TGCGCCAGCAGCTTGGCCGCAGGTATCAACACTGAAGCTTTCTTT.

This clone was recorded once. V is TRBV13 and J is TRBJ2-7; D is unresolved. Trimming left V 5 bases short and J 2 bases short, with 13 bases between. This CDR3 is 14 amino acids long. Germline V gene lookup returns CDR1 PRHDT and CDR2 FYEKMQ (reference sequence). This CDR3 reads CASSPRSVTYEQYF. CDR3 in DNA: TGTGCCAGCAGCCCCCGGAGTGTAACCTACGAGCAGTACTTC.

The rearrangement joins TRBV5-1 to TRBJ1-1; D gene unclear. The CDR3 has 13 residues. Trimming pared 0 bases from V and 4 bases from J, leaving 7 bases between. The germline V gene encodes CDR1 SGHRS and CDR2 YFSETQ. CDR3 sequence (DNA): TGCGCCAGCAGCTTGGAAAGCTTCACTGAAGCTTTCTTT. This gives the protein CASSLESFTEAFF.

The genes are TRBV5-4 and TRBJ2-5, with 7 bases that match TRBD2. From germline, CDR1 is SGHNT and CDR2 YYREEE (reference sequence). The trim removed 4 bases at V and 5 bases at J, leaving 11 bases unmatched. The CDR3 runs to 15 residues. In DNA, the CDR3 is TGTGCCAGCAGCAGGCAACTAGCGTCTCCGGAGACCCAGTACTTC. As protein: CASSRQLASPETQYF. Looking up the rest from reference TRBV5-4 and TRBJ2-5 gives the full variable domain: ETGVTQSPTHLIKTRGQQVTLRCSSQSGHNTVSWYQQALGQGPQFIFQYYREEENGRGNFPPRFSGLQFPNYSSELNVNALELDDSALYLCASSRQLASPETQYFGPGTRLLVL.

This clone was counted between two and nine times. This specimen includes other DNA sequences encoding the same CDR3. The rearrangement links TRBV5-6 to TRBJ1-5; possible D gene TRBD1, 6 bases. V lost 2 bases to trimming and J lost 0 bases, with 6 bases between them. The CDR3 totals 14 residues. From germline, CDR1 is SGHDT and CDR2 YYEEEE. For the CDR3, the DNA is TGTGCCAGCAGCTTAGGGGGTAGCAATCAGCCCCAGCATTTT. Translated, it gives CASSLGGSNQPQHF.

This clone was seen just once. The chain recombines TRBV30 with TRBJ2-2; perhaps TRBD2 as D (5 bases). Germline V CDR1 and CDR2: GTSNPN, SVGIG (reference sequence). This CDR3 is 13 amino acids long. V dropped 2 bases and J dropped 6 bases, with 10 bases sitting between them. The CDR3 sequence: CAWSRSSPGELFF. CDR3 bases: TGTGCCTGGAGTAGGTCTAGCCCCGGGGAGCTGTTTTTT.

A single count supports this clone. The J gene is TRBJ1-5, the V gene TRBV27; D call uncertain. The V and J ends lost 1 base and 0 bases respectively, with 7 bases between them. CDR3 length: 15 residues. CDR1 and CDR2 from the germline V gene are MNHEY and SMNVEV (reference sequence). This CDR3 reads CASSLYAVSNQPQHF. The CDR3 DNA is TGTGCCAGCAGTTTATACGCGGTTAGCAATCAGCCCCAGCATTTT.

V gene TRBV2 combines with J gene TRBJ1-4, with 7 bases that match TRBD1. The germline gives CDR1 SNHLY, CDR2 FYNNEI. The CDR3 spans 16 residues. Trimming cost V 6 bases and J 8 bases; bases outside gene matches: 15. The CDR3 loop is CASSKQPGQLGEKLFF. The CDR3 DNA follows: TGTGCCAGCAGCAAACAACCGGGACAGCTGGGGGAAAAACTGTTTTTT.

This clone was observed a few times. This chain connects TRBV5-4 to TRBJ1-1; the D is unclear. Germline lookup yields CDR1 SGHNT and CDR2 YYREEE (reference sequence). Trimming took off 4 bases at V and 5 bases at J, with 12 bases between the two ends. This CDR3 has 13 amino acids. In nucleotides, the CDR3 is TGTGCCAGCAGCATCGACGGAGATACTGAAGCTTTCTTT. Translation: CASSIDGDTEAFF.

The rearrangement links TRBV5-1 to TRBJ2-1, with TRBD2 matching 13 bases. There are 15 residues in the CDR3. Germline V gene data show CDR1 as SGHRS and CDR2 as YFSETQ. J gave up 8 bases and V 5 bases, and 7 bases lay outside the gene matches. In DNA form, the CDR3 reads TGCGCCAGCAGGAGGACTAGCGGGAGTCGGGATGAGCAGTTCTTC. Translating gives CASRRTSGSRDEQFF.

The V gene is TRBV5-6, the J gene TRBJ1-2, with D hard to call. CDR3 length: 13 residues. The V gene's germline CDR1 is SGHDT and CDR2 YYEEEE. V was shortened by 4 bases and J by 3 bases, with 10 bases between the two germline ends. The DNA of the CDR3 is TGTGCCAGCAGCGCTAATTCCCACTATGGCTACACCTTC. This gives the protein CASSANSHYGYTF.

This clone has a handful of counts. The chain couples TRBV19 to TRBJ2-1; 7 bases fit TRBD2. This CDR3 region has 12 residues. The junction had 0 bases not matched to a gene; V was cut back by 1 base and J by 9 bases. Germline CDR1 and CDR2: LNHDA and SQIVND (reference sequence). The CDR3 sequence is CASSIGGGEQFF. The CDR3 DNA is TGTGCCAGTAGTATAGGCGGGGGTGAGCAGTTCTTC. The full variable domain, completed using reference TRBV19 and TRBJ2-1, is DGGITQSPKYLFRKEGQNVTLSCEQNLNHDAMYWYRQDPGQGLRLIYYSQIVNDFQKGDIAEGYSVSREKKESFPLTVTSAQKNPTAFYLCASSIGGGEQFFGPGTRLTVL.

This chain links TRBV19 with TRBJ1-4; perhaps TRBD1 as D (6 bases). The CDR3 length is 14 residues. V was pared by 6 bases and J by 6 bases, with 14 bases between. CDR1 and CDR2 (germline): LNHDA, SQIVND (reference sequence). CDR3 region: CASRVQGSDEKLFF. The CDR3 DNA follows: TGTGCCAGTAGAGTCCAGGGGTCTGATGAAAAACTGTTTTTT.

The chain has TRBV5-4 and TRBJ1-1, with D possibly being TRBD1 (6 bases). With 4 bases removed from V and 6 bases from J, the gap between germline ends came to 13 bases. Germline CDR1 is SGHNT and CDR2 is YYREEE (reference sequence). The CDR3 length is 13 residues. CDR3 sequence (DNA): TGTGCCAGCAGCACTCTACAGGGACCTGAAGCTTTCTTT. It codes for CASSTLQGPEAFF.

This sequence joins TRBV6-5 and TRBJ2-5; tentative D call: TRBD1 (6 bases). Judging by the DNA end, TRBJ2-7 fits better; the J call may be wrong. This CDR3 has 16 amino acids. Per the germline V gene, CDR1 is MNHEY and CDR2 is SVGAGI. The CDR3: CASSSSESRGNYEQYF. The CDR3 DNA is TGTGCCAGCAGTTCCTCAGAATCCAGGGGAAACTACGAGCAGTACTTC.

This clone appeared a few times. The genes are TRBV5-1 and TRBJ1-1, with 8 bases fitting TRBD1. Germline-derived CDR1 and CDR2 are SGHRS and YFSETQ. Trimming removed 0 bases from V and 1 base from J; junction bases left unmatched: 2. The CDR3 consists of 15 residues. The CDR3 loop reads CASSLGGQANTEAFF. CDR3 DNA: TGCGCCAGCAGCTTGGGGGGACAGGCGAACACTGAAGCTTTCTTT.